This T cell receptor (beta chain) is from a study of shared clonotypes between healthy human individuals. Study-wide results and caveats: Despite large depth, sorted-subset datasets appeared incompletely sequenced.

With V trimmed by 0 bases and J by 2 bases, 3 bases remained unmatched. CDR1 and CDR2 (germline): GTSNPN, SVGIG (reference sequence). This CDR3 has 14 residues. Profiling relied on immunoSEQ multiplex PCR, and the TCRdb table lists in-frame clones only, not all of them. The sample lists roughly 2.1 million clones, about 92% occurring once. Points on this clone: The antigen is not known.

CD45RO-negative cells were positively selected for CCR7, leaving out terminally differentiated effector memory CD45RA+ cells. Sequencing was performed on naive CD8+ T cells from PBMCs. The chain is built from TRBV30 and TRBJ2-7, with 8 bases that match TRBD1. This TCR came from a man between 18 and 35 years old in good health. Some clones in this sample may be carry-over from other donors' samples. DNA for the CDR3: TGTGCCTGGAGTGTTGACAGGGGCACCTACGAGCAGTACTTC. Its translation is CAWSVDRGTYEQYF.